Listed below are T cell receptor beta chains from one sample, sequenced in a study of human T cells and chemical hapten exposure. TCRdb re-derived calls from the RACE reads in MiXCR, one entry per CDR3 protein. Here the sample spans 89,000 or so distinct CDR3 sequences, around 7.9% being singletons. The input for sequencing was whole blood, taken in connection with sensitization to the hapten diphenylcyclopropenone (DPC). The receptors come from a man aged 40-55 years with alopecia areata. Some clones in this sample may be carry-over from other donors' samples. Each CDR3 is given with its conserved first and last residue. Each record gives: V gene, J gene, clone size, D gene, CDR3 protein, CDR3 DNA. The D gene is left open where the match is weak. Part of the rows lack a size; the others show once, few, many or a class for expanded clones.

TRBV29-1	TRBJ1-2	few	.	CSVEDPPRTIDYYGYTF	TGCAGCGTTGAAGATCCCCCTCGGACTATCGATTACTATGGCTACACCTTC
TRBV19	TRBJ1-2	few	TRBD1	CASSMTGVGTGHYGYTF	TGTGCCAGTAGTATGACAGGAGTCGGGACAGGGCACTATGGCTACACCTTC
TRBV9	TRBJ2-7	many	TRBD2	CASSVGTSGTNEQYF	TGTGCCAGCAGCGTAGGCACTAGCGGCACGAACGAGCAGTACTTC
TRBV11-2	TRBJ2-5	.	TRBD2	CASSSSGGRETQYF	TGTGCCAGCAGCTCCTCGGGGGGACGGGAGACCCAGTACTTC
TRBV9	TRBJ1-6	.	.	CASSVASLGKKWAPLHF	TGTGCCAGCAGCGTAGCATCTCTGGGCAAAAAATGGGCACCCCTCCACTTT
TRBV6-1	TRBJ2-1	.	TRBD1	CASSEIRDRGEIQQFF	TGTGCCAGCAGTGAAATAAGGGACAGGGGGGAAATTCAGCAGTTCTTC
TRBV6-2/TRBV6-3	TRBJ2-1	few	.	CASGWGAKGYNEQFF	TGTGCCAGCGGTTGGGGGGCGAAAGGGTACAATGAGCAGTTCTTC
TRBV4-2	TRBJ2-2	many	TRBD2	CASSRDGTSGGWGGELFF	TGTGCCAGCAGCCGAGATGGGACTAGCGGAGGTTGGGGCGGGGAGCTGTTTTTT
TRBV20-1	TRBJ2-7	.	TRBD1	CSAPPGQGATYEQYF	TGCAGTGCCCCCCCAGGGCAGGGGGCAACCTACGAGCAGTACTTC
TRBV6-5	TRBJ2-3	few	TRBD1	CASSSGTGSSADTQYF	TGTGCCAGCAGTTCTGGGACAGGGAGTTCGGCAGATACGCAGTATTTT
TRBV7-9	TRBJ1-4	many	.	CASSLESSPNEKLFF	TGTGCCAGCAGCTTAGAAAGCTCTCCTAATGAAAAACTGTTTTTT
TRBV3-1	TRBJ2-1	many	TRBD2	CASSQDKGLAGGILF	TGTGCCAGCAGCCAAGATAAGGGACTAGCGGGAGGGATCCTTTTC
TRBV29-1	TRBJ1-1	many	TRBD1	CSAQDRAGGTEAFF	TGCAGCGCCCAGGACAGGGCTGGAGGCACTGAAGCTTTCTTT
TRBV20-1	TRBJ2-1	few	.	CSASGSQVEQFF	TGCAGTGCTAGCGGGAGCCAAGTTGAGCAGTTCTTC
TRBV5-1	TRBJ2-5	.	.	CASSLGGSYQETQYF	TGCGCCAGCAGCTTGGGAGGTTCCTACCAAGAGACCCAGTACTTC
TRBV7-2	TRBJ2-3	many	.	CASSVRGSGRGTQYF	TGTGCCAGCAGCGTTAGAGGGAGTGGGAGAGGCACGCAGTATTTT
TRBV6-2/TRBV6-3	TRBJ1-6	.	.	CASSYSSSTLHF	TGTGCCAGCAGTTACTCCTCCTCCACCCTCCACTTT
TRBV6-1	TRBJ2-2	.	TRBD2	CATKRTSGKITGELFF	TGTGCCACCAAGAGGACTAGCGGGAAAATCACCGGGGAGCTGTTTTTT
TRBV5-4	TRBJ1-1	many	.	CASSPQGRSTEAFF	TGTGCCAGCAGCCCACAGGGCAGGAGCACTGAAGCTTTCTTT
TRBV28	TRBJ2-4	few	.	CASTGNRRTAKNIQYF	TGTGCCAGCACGGGGAACCGACGAACGGCCAAAAACATTCAGTACTTC
TRBV28	TRBJ2-7	few	.	CASSSRVRRRGVPYEQYF	TGTGCCAGCAGTTCGAGGGTGAGGCGACGGGGCGTTCCCTACGAGCAGTACTTC
TRBV9	TRBJ1-1	few	.	CASSEGVAGNTEAFF	TGTGCCAGCAGCGAGGGGGTCGCAGGGAACACTGAAGCTTTCTTT
TRBV7-3	TRBJ2-5	few	.	CASSPSGLAETQYF	TGTGCCAGCAGCCCTTCCGGCTTGGCGGAGACCCAGTACTTC
TRBV27	TRBJ1-5	many	.	CASSPRTGTKGSNQPQHF	TGTGCCAGCAGTCCCAGGACCGGAACCAAAGGTAGCAATCAGCCCCAGCATTTT
TRBV4-1	TRBJ1-5	.	.	CASSLDRSSNQPQHF	TGCGCCAGCAGCCTCGACCGGAGTAGCAATCAGCCCCAGCATTTT
TRBV3-1	TRBJ1-1	many	TRBD1	CASSQGQGEAFF	TGTGCCAGCAGCCAAGGACAGGGGGAAGCTTTCTTT
TRBV18	TRBJ1-4	few	TRBD1	CASSPAQGADEKLFF	TGTGCCAGCTCACCAGCTCAGGGGGCGGATGAAAAACTGTTTTTT
TRBV3-1	TRBJ2-4	many	.	CASSQVDIQYF	TGTGCCAGCAGCCAAGTAGACATTCAGTACTTC
TRBV12-3/TRBV12-4	TRBJ2-2	few	.	CASSTLDFRTGELFF	TGTGCCAGCAGTACCTTGGACTTCCGCACCGGGGAGCTGTTTTTT
TRBV5-5	TRBJ1-5	many	.	CASSYSGDSNQPQHF	TGTGCCAGCAGCTACTCAGGGGATAGCAATCAGCCCCAGCATTTT
TRBV5-1	TRBJ1-6	many	TRBD1	CASSANTGTGFSPLHF	TGCGCCAGCAGCGCGAACACCGGGACAGGTTTCTCACCCCTCCACTTT
TRBV12-3/TRBV12-4	TRBJ2-6	few	.	CASSFAGAGANVLTF	TGTGCCAGCAGTTTCGCAGGGGCCGGGGCCAACGTCCTGACTTTC
TRBV20-1	TRBJ2-7	few	.	CSAIVRVNEQYF	TGCAGTGCTATCGTTCGGGTCAACGAGCAGTACTTC
TRBV11-2	TRBJ2-1	.	TRBD2	CASSLDRGGLASSYNEQFF	TGTGCCAGCAGCTTAGATAGGGGCGGACTAGCGTCTTCCTACAATGAGCAGTTCTTC
TRBV29-1	TRBJ2-1	.	TRBD2	CSVASGSFRDEQFF	TGCAGCGTCGCTAGCGGGAGCTTCCGTGATGAGCAGTTCTTC
TRBV7-3	TRBJ2-6	many	.	CASTPAWGSGANVLTF	TGTGCCAGCACCCCCGCCTGGGGCTCTGGGGCCAACGTCCTGACTTTC
TRBV10-3	TRBJ2-5	few	.	CAIKADSSVETQYF	TGTGCCATCAAAGCGGACAGTTCGGTGGAGACCCAGTACTTC
TRBV28	TRBJ2-2	many	.	CASLVGGSRAGELFF	TGTGCCAGTCTGGTTGGGGGGTCTCGTGCCGGGGAGCTGTTTTTT
TRBV7-8	TRBJ2-1	few	TRBD2	CASTPGTSGRVEQFF	TGTGCCAGCACCCCCGGGACTAGCGGGAGGGTGGAGCAGTTCTTC
TRBV11-3	TRBJ2-3	few	TRBD2	CASSLGVWASGSEDTQYF	TGTGCCAGCAGCTTGGGGGTTTGGGCCAGCGGGAGCGAAGATACGCAGTATTTT
TRBV3-1	TRBJ2-6	few	TRBD1	CASSQDQGAGANVLTF	TGTGCCAGCAGCCAAGATCAGGGGGCTGGGGCCAACGTCCTGACTTTC
TRBV28	TRBJ2-7	.	.	CASSSPGPSEQYF	TGTGCCAGCAGTTCCCCCGGACCGAGCGAGCAGTACTTC
TRBV4-2	TRBJ1-4	few	.	CASSGEEAKILPGMNEKLFF	TGTGCCAGCAGCGGGGAGGAGGCCAAGATCCTACCAGGGATGAATGAAAAACTGTTTTTT
TRBV4-2	TRBJ2-3	.	.	CASSQLGEGADTQYF	TGTGCCAGCAGCCAACTTGGGGAAGGGGCAGATACGCAGTATTTT
TRBV28	TRBJ2-7	many	.	CASSLNQAPFYEQYF	TGTGCCAGCAGTTTAAATCAGGCCCCATTCTACGAGCAGTACTTC
TRBV7-9	TRBJ2-6	many	.	CASPTASGANVLTF	TGTGCCAGCCCCACTGCCTCTGGGGCCAACGTCCTGACTTTC
TRBV7-2	TRBJ2-1	many	.	CASRKPGQKYNEQFF	TGTGCCAGCAGGAAACCGGGCCAGAAATACAATGAGCAGTTCTTC
TRBV7-2	TRBJ1-2	few	TRBD1	CASSSIGTGWGRGGYTF	TGTGCCAGCAGCAGTATCGGGACAGGGTGGGGGAGAGGTGGCTACACCTTC
TRBV2	TRBJ2-5	.	.	CASRPRTREETQYF	TGTGCCTCCCGCCCAAGGACCAGGGAAGAGACCCAGTACTTC
TRBV20-1	TRBJ2-3	.	.	CSARVIHTDTQYF	TGCAGTGCTAGAGTAATCCACACAGATACGCAGTATTTT
TRBV20-1	TRBJ2-4	few	TRBD1	CSARRSGTGGLAKNIQYF	TGCAGTGCTAGAAGATCCGGGACAGGGGGCCTAGCCAAAAACATTCAGTACTTC
TRBV7-2	TRBJ2-3	many	.	CASSLASTDTQYF	TGTGCCAGCAGCTTAGCTAGCACAGATACGCAGTATTTT
TRBV7-2	TRBJ2-3	.	TRBD2	CASSSPPSGFNTQYF	TGTGCCAGCAGCTCCCCGCCTAGCGGGTTTAATACGCAGTATTTT
TRBV9	TRBJ2-1	few	.	CASSVDSLGDERFF	TGTGCCAGCAGCGTAGATTCGTTGGGAGATGAGAGGTTCTTC
TRBV28	TRBJ1-1	.	.	CASRGTPNTEAFF	TGTGCCAGCAGGGGGACACCGAACACTGAAGCTTTCTTT
TRBV29-1	TRBJ1-2	many	TRBD1	CSALYGQGRYGYTF	TGCAGCGCCCTTTACGGACAGGGGAGATATGGCTACACCTTC
TRBV6-2/TRBV6-3	TRBJ2-7	.	TRBD2	CASSQVSGSSGEQYF	TGTGCCAGCAGCCAGGTTAGCGGGAGCTCGGGGGAGCAGTACTTC
TRBV10-3	TRBJ1-1	many	TRBD1	CAISESIRQGPRNTEAFF	TGTGCCATCAGTGAGTCCATCCGACAGGGACCGCGGAACACTGAAGCTTTCTTT
TRBV18	TRBJ1-3	.	.	CASSPFQQAGNTIYF	TGTGCCAGCTCACCATTCCAACAGGCTGGAAACACCATATATTTT
TRBV2	TRBJ2-3	.	.	CASSLDRADTQYF	TGTGCCAGCAGTCTCGATCGAGCGGATACGCAGTATTTT